This T cell receptor (beta chain) was recovered during a study of CXCR3-negative and CXCR3-positive naive CD8 T cells. With regard to this clonotype: The antigen remains undetermined.

5' RACE that incorporated UMI labels was used to prepare the TRB cDNA libraries. Using the 5' RACE reads, TCRdb records one entry per CDR3 protein without DNA. This sample's clone table lists 120,000 to 150,000 distinct CDR3 sequences. Notes on the study in general: Expression of CXCR3 was partially reduced after cryopreservation, and fresh PBMCs were used in most assays. CXCR3-positive naive cells carried more hydrophobic TRB CDR3s than CXCR3-negative ones. Both of the naive subsets showed about the same high diversity, but memory CD8+ cells had much less.

Germline CDR1 is SGHRS and CDR2 is YFSETQ. This CDR3 is built from 12 residues. The origin of this receptor is a human donor in good health. Some clones in this sample may be carry-over from other donors' samples. The chain uses TRBV5-1 and TRBJ2-7. Sequenced: naive CXCR3+ CD8+ T cells from blood. Noted subset: CD45RO-CCR7+CD27+CD95- naive CD8+ T cells expressing CXCR3 (TNR3+). CDR3: CASSLNRLEQYF.